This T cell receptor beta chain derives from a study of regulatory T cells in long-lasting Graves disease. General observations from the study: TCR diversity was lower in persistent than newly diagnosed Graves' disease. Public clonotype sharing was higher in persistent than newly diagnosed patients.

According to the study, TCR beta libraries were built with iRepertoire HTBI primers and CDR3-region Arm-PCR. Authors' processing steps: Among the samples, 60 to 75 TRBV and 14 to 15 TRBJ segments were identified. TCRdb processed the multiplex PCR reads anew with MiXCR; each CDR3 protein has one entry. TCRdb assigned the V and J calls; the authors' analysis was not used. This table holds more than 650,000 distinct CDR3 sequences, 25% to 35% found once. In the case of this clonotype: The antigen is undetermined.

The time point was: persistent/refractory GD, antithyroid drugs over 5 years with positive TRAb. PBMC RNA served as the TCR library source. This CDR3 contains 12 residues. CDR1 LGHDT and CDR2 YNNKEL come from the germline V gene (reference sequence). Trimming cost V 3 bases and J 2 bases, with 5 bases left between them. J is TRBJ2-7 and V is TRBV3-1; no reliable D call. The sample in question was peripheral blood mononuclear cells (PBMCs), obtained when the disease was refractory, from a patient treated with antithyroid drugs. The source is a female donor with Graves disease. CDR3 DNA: TGTGCCAGCAGCCACGTTCCCTACGAGCAGTACTTC. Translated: CASSHVPYEQYF.